These T cell receptor beta chains were read from a single sample in a study. One entry per CDR3 protein, called by TCRdb with MiXCR from the 5' RACE reads. There are roughly 13,000 distinct CDR3 sequences in the sample; 20% to 30% occur only once, and approximately 3% lies in the top ten. Sequenced: naive CD4+ T cells sorted from blood. The receptors here all came from a female donor with breast cancer. Each CDR3 is given with its conserved first and last residue. A D gene is named only where the DNA matches it firmly.

-,TRBJ1-2,TRBV27,CASSLTGPDGYTF
TRBD1,TRBJ1-1,TRBV6-1,CASRSLRDSVFLAFF
-,TRBJ2-7,TRBV12-3/TRBV12-4,CASSTQANEQYF
-,TRBJ1-1,TRBV5-1,CASSLGPGRENTEAFF
-,TRBJ1-5,TRBV7-8,CASSLVGYSNLTQHF
TRBD1,TRBJ2-1,TRBV5-1,CASSWGQGGSYNEQFF
-,TRBJ2-1,TRBV15,CATSRAGLRGGPSSYNEQFF
TRBD2,TRBJ2-3,TRBV7-9,CASSPQLAGGTDTQYF
TRBD1,TRBJ2-1,TRBV4-1,CASSRLEGQLNNEQFF
-,TRBJ1-1,TRBV28,CASTSAGQNTEAFF
-,TRBJ1-5,TRBV6-5,CASSSPGRGQPQHF
-,TRBJ1-2,TRBV2,CATKARGPSNYGYTF
-,TRBJ2-3,TRBV20-1,CSARKASSPDTQYF
-,TRBJ2-5,TRBV9,CASSVGYQETQYF
TRBD1,TRBJ1-2,TRBV5-1,CASSRGQEPFYGYTF
-,TRBJ2-7,TRBV20-1,CSARWENSYEQYF
TRBD1,TRBJ1-1,TRBV9,CASSVVAGGFTEAFF
-,TRBJ2-7,TRBV5-1,CASSLTGNYEQYF
TRBD2,TRBJ2-7,TRBV12-3/TRBV12-4,CASSLAPGLAYEQYF
-,TRBJ2-7,TRBV4-2,CASGQGWLRLYEQYF
-,TRBJ1-1,TRBV3-1,CASSTGHLNTEAFF
-,TRBJ1-4,TRBV6-1,CASRAGSATNEKLFF
TRBD1,TRBJ1-1,TRBV6-5,CASRRQGPTEAFF
TRBD1,TRBJ1-5,TRBV18,CASYPGQIYQPQHF
-,TRBJ2-7,TRBV5-1,CASSSDRAMPYEQYF
-,TRBJ2-7,TRBV20-1,CSAIDRPTYEQYF
-,TRBJ1-1,TRBV6-5,CAIGEKTLSNTEAFF
-,TRBJ2-7,TRBV6-5,CASSSRLNYEQYF
-,TRBJ1-4,TRBV5-1,CASSISGDPNEKLFF
-,TRBJ1-1,TRBV19,CASSILSEGTRNTEAFF
-,TRBJ2-6,TRBV9,CASSVGQRPGRANVLTF
-,TRBJ2-3,TRBV4-1,CASSQVSSTPPNTDTQYF
-,TRBJ2-7,TRBV6-1,CASSDPGYTYEQYF
-,TRBJ1-2,TRBV20-1,CSAEGSGTSRNGYTF
-,TRBJ2-4,TRBV29-1,CSVVSPPKNIQYF
-,TRBJ1-1,TRBV19,CASSILPEGTRNTEAFF
-,TRBJ2-7,TRBV6-5,CASSYRQSYEQYF
TRBD1,TRBJ2-5,TRBV5-1,CASSLWTGQETQYF
-,TRBJ1-1,TRBV20-1,CSANSGEVTEAFF
TRBD1,TRBJ2-1,TRBV19,CASSIVSGTVLFF
-,TRBJ2-7,TRBV18,CASSPPESYEQYF
-,TRBJ1-1,TRBV2,CASSEWGRVTEAFF
TRBD2,TRBJ2-3,TRBV7-8,CASSPGLAATDTQYF
-,TRBJ2-3,TRBV15,CATSRDLGSVDTQYF
-,TRBJ1-1,TRBV5-5,CASSLSGRVNTEAFF
-,TRBJ2-1,TRBV20-1,CSARVEGNEQFF
TRBD1,TRBJ2-1,TRBV6-5,CASSYRDSYNEQFF
TRBD1,TRBJ1-4,TRBV6-1,CASSESGGYEKLFF
TRBD2,TRBJ2-3,TRBV5-1,CASSRSGMALGDTQYF
-,TRBJ2-1,TRBV27,CASSRSGRAYNEQFF